This section outlines one TCR beta chain sequence together with its context. Its antigen is currently unknown. These data come from a study of T cell responses to AZD1222 COVID-19 vaccine. V dropped 1 base and J dropped 8 bases, with 8 bases sitting between them. CDR3 size: 12 residues. Germline V gene lookup returns CDR1 LNHDA and CDR2 SQIVND (reference sequence). General study findings and limits: The study found vaccine-associated CD4 TCRs spanning spike, dominant at 160-218 and 743-854. The sample set comprised mostly white British donors with more females, and clonal diversity was possibly underestimated.

Sequencing used immunoSEQ multiplex PCR; TCRdb keeps in-frame clones, though not all of them. Of around 200,000 clones in the sample, about 91% were seen once. The genes are TRBV19 and TRBJ1-1; no clear D gene. The clonotype comes from an adult in good health. Sequenced material: peripheral blood, taken on day 0 of AZD1222 vaccination. For the CDR3, the DNA is TGTGCCAGTAGTATAGTCATGGGGGAAGCTTTCTTT. This sequence encodes CASSIVMGEAFF.